This TCR beta chain was obtained from a study of technical replicates of blood from several donors. This CDR3 is built from 12 residues. In germline, CDR1 is MDHEN, CDR2 SYDVKM. The V and J ends lost 8 bases and 1 base respectively, with 9 bases between them. The protocol was immunoSEQ multiplex PCR, while the TCRdb copy is restricted to in-frame clones and leaves out a portion. The table has 65,000 to 80,000 clones, 95% seen once. This sequence joins TRBV28 and TRBJ2-7; perhaps TRBD2 as D (6 bases). This TCR was recovered from a human donor in good health. Sequencing was performed on T cells isolated from PBMCs. CDR3 protein: CASFGGSYEQYF. CDR3 DNA: TGTGCCAGCTTTGGGGGGTCCTACGAGCAGTACTTC.